This TCR beta chain originates from a study of T cells in Graves' hyperthyroidism and ophthalmopathy. PBMCs were collected from a roughly 9.7 ml volume of fresh peripheral blood. RNA transcripts served as the template for amplifying TCR beta CDR3 regions. The HTBI primer set served for first-round RT-PCR of the TCR CDR3. One entry per CDR3 protein results from TCRdb running MiXCR on the multiplex PCR reads. Of about 840,000 distinct CDR3 sequences in the sample, about 38% were seen once. The source material was blood. The TCR sequence derives from a man younger than 35 with Graves' hyperthyroidism.

CDR3 sequence reads: CASSLATGQGNEKLFF. The CDR3 DNA sequence: TGTGCCAGCAGCTTAGCGACGGGACAGGGGAACGAAAAACTGTTTTTT. The rearrangement joins TRBV7-2 to TRBJ1-4; TRBD1 aligns across 10 bases. The V gene's germline CDR1 is SGHTA and CDR2 FQGNSA. Trimming at V came to 0 bases and at J to 8 bases, leaving 6 bases not matched to a gene. The CDR3 extends over 16 amino acids.